Sequencing of this T cell receptor beta chain was carried out in a study of blood T cell repertoires in COVID-19. The assay was immunoSEQ multiplex PCR, and TCRdb's table has in-frame clones only and misses some. The sample lists a few hundred thousand clones, around 88% occurring once. Sequenced: PBMCs or T cells enriched from blood (not recorded which). The receptor's source is a middle-aged woman with acute COVID-19.

The CDR3 region has the DNA TGTGCCAGCAGCCTCGGGACTAGCGGGGTCGGGGAGCTGTTTTTT. Translated, it gives CASSLGTSGVGELFF. The chain recombines TRBV7-9 with TRBJ2-2, with 13 nucleotides matching TRBD2. Germline lookup yields CDR1 SEHNR and CDR2 FQNEAQ (reference sequence). Trimming took 5 bases from V and 7 from J; bases not matched to a gene: 4. This CDR3 has 15 residues.